The 9 T cell receptor beta chains below all came from one sample that was sequenced in a study of response to subunit inactivated influenza vaccine. Each CDR3 protein gets one entry after TCRdb re-called the RT-PCR reads with MiXCR. The sample consists of approximately 520,000 distinct CDR3 sequences, approximately 17% of them appearing once. Here the sequenced sample was CD4+ T cells sorted from PBMCs, taken around 2 years after vaccination. The receptors were gathered from a man between 45 and 75 years old who received an inactivated influenza vaccine.

This chain connects TRBV24-1 to TRBJ2-1, with TRBD1 as a possible D gene (6 bases). The germline V and J ends were trimmed by 3 bases and 6 bases, with 17 bases remaining between them. The CDR3 loop spans 16 amino acids. Germline values: CDR1 KGHDR, CDR2 SFDVKD. The CDR3 spells CATSDGRRQDRNEQFF. For the CDR3, the DNA is TGTGCCACCAGTGATGGCCGAAGACAGGACCGCAATGAGCAGTTCTTC.

For this clonotype: This CDR3 is missing its conserved last phenylalanine or tryptophan, likely due to a read error. V gene TRBV28 combines with J gene TRBJ2-7; maybe TRBD1 (6 bases). The germline gives CDR1 MDHEN, CDR2 SYDVKM. Trimming cost V 10 bases and J 3 bases, with 13 bases left between them. The CDR3 runs 12 residues. CDR3 protein: CATDTGHYEQYY. CDR3 DNA sequence: TGTGCCACCGATACAGGGCACTACGAGCAGTACTAC.

This clonotype has just a few counts. The chain carries TRBV5-1 and TRBJ2-7; the D is unclear. The CDR3 contains 12 residues. CDR1 and CDR2 (germline): SGHRS, YFSETQ. Trimming took 2 bases from V and 3 from J, leaving 6 bases between them. Here the CDR3 DNA reads TGCGCCAGCAGCTTAAACAACTACGAGCAGTACTTC. Its protein product is CASSLNNYEQYF.

The genes are TRBV19 and TRBJ2-1; possible D gene TRBD2, 5 bases. CDR3 length: 12 residues. The V end lost 3 bases, the J end lost 7 bases, and 7 bases lay between the germline ends. Germline values: CDR1 LNHDA, CDR2 SQIVND (reference sequence). The CDR3 loop is CASSMRANEQFF. The CDR3 nucleotides read TGTGCCAGTAGTATGCGGGCAAATGAGCAGTTCTTC. The entire variable domain, with the rest obtained from reference TRBV19 and TRBJ2-1, is as follows: DGGITQSPKYLFRKEGQNVTLSCEQNLNHDAMYWYRQDPGQGLRLIYYSQIVNDFQKGDIAEGYSVSREKKESFPLTVTSAQKNPTAFYLCASSMRANEQFFGPGTRLTVL.

This rearrangement joins TRBV7-2 to TRBJ2-3, with D tentatively TRBD2 (6 bases). Trimming left V 3 bases short and J 2 bases short, with 15 bases between. Germline V gives CDR1 SGHTA, CDR2 FQGNSA. This CDR3 comprises 16 residues. The CDR3 spells CASSLNGGAITDTQYF. CDR3 nucleotides: TGTGCCAGCAGCTTGAATGGCGGGGCCATCACAGATACGCAGTATTTT.

This clonotype was seen a handful of times. The CDR3 here is CASSLARGLGTNEKLFF. CDR3 nucleotides: TGTGCCAGCAGTTTAGCCCGGGGACTAGGAACTAATGAAAAACTGTTTTTT. The gene calls are TRBV12-3 or TRBV12-4 and TRBJ1-4; possibly TRBD1 for D (5 bases). Trimming stripped 0 bases from V and 1 base from J, with 12 bases between. CDR3 size: 17 residues.

V gene TRBV20-1 combines with J gene TRBJ2-7; 9 bases are shared with TRBD2. The CDR3 covers 16 residues. V lost 0 bases and J lost 4; bases outside the gene matches: 10. The germline gives CDR1 DFQATT, CDR2 SNEGSKA (reference sequence). CDR3 in amino acids: CSARDLAGLAMYEQYF. CDR3 DNA: TGCAGTGCTAGAGATCTAGCGGGACTAGCAATGTACGAGCAGTACTTC.

This clonotype showed up just a few times. The gene calls are TRBV9 and TRBJ1-4; the match to TRBD1 covers 7 bases. The ends lost 3 bases at V and 7 bases at J; junction bases unmatched: 12. Germline assignment: CDR1 SGDLS and CDR2 YYNGEE. This CDR3 comprises 16 residues. Written as DNA, the CDR3 is TGTGCCAGCAGCGGGAGCCAGACAGGGCCGGGTGAAAAACTGTTTTTT. Amino acid sequence: CASSGSQTGPGEKLFF. Together with reference TRBV9 and TRBJ1-4, the CDR3 gives the full variable domain: DSGVTQTPKHLITATGQRVTLRCSPRSGDLSVYWYQQSLDQGLQFLIQYYNGEERAKGNILERFSAQQFPDLHSELNLSSLELGDSALYFCASSGSQTGPGEKLFFGSGTQLSVL.

This clonotype came up a few times. The chain couples TRBV6-5 to TRBJ2-1; a possible D gene is TRBD1 (6 bases). The CDR3 is made up of 15 amino acids. V was shortened by 4 bases and J by 4 bases, with 14 bases between the two germline ends. The germline V gene has CDR1 MNHEY and CDR2 SVGAGI. The CDR3 nucleotides are TGTGCCAGCAGTTCCACCGGACAGAGGTACAATGAGCAGTTCTTC. Protein: CASSSTGQRYNEQFF.